The 4 T cell receptor beta chains presented below share a single source sample, sequenced in a study of T cells in Graves' hyperthyroidism and ophthalmopathy. The TCR beta CDR3 regions underwent amplification using RNA transcripts as the source. A set of HTBI primers served as the primers for a first-round RT-PCR of the TCR CDR3. TCRdb re-analysed the multiplex PCR reads in MiXCR, keeping a single row per CDR3 protein. The table has 450,000 to 600,000 distinct CDR3 sequences, 15% to 20% seen once. Input material: blood. These TCRs come from a man aged 40-49 years with Graves' ophthalmopathy.

CDR3 in amino acids: CASSFRGGSTEAFF. Here the CDR3 DNA reads TGCGCCAGCAGCTTCCGGGGGGGATCCACTGAAGCTTTCTTT. This chain joins TRBV5-1 and TRBJ1-1; a weak D match, TRBD1 (5 bases). The V gene's germline CDR1 is SGHRS and CDR2 YFSETQ. V was trimmed by 2 bases and J by 4 bases, leaving 12 bases between them. This CDR3 is 14 amino acids long.

The chain recombines TRBV15 with TRBJ1-1, with D maybe TRBD1 (5 bases). CDR3 size: 15 residues. Germline V gene sequence: CDR1 LNHNV, CDR2 YYDKDF (reference sequence). The ends were cut back, 0 bases at V and 0 bases at J, with 8 bases in the middle. As DNA, the CDR3 is TGTGCCACCAGCAGAGAGGGGGTGGTGAACACTGAAGCTTTCTTT. This gives the protein CATSREGVVNTEAFF.

This clonotype was seen at least ten times. The chain recombines TRBV28 with TRBJ2-7; D not resolved. This CDR3 has 14 amino acids. Germline CDR1 is MDHEN and CDR2 is SYDVKM. Trimming stripped 6 bases from V and 0 bases from J, with 12 bases between. CDR3 sequence: CASSSSPSSYEQYF. DNA for the CDR3: TGTGCCAGCAGCAGTAGCCCCAGCTCCTACGAGCAGTACTTC.

The V and J genes are TRBV20-1 and TRBJ1-2; weak D call: TRBD1 (6 bases). Trimming left V 2 bases short and J 7 bases short, with 20 bases between. The CDR3 runs to 15 residues. The V gene's germline CDR1 is DFQATT and CDR2 SNEGSKA (reference sequence). The CDR3 region is CSARLITGQVGGYTF. CDR3 sequence (DNA): TGCAGTGCTAGACTGATTACAGGGCAAGTGGGTGGCTACACCTTC.